This T cell receptor (beta chain) was identified during a study of blood T cells in healthy people across ages. Study results and limitations: As age increased, TCR beta diversity per million T cells fell in a roughly linear fashion.

The authors ran a second PCR of about 6 to 12 cycles using a sample-barcoded 5' primer and a J-beta primer mix. TCRdb ran MiXCR on the 5' RACE reads and lists one entry per CDR3 protein. The sample has under 1 million distinct CDR3 sequences; around 45% are singletons. The CDR3 spans 15 residues. Germline CDR1 reads KGHDR; CDR2 reads SFDVKD. The J segment lost 5 bases and the V segment lost 4 bases, leaving 9 bases of the junction unmatched. Total RNA was isolated from each sample in quantities of at least 6 micrograms. Turning to this clonotype: No antigen is known for it.

This receptor was obtained from a man in his 60s in good health. The sample comprised blood. This chain uses TRBV24-1 with TRBJ2-7, with 8 bases lining up with TRBD2. The CDR3 region is CATSDPSGGGNEQYF. CDR3 DNA: TGTGCCACCAGTGACCCCAGCGGGGGTGGGAACGAGCAGTACTTC.